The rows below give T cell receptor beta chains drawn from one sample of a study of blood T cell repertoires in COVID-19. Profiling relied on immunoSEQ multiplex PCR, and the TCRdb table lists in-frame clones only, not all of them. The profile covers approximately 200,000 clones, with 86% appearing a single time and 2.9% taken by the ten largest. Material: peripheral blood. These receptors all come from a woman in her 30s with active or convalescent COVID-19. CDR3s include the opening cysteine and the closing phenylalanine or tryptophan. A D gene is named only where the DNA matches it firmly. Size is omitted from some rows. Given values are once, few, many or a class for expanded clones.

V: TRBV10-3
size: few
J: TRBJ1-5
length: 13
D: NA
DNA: TGTGCCATCAGTGCTGGCAGGGTTCAGCCCCAGCATTTT
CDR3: CAISAGRVQPQHF

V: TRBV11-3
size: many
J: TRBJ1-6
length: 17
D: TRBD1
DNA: TGTGCCAGCAGCTTAGGCGGGACAGAGAACTATAATTCACCCCTCCACTTT
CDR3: CASSLGGTENYNSPLHF

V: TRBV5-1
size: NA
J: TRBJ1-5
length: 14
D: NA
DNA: TGCGCCAGCAGGATGGGGACTCTTGATCAGCCCCAGCATTTT
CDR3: CASRMGTLDQPQHF

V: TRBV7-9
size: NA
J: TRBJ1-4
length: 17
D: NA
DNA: TGTGCCAGCAGCTTAGCGGGAAGGAGGGCGCAGAATGAAAAACTGTTTTTT
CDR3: CASSLAGRRAQNEKLFF

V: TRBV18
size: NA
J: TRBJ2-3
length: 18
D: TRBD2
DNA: TGTGCCAGCTCACCAGGAAGGGGACTAGCGGGGGTTAAGCTTACGCAGTATTTT
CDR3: CASSPGRGLAGVKLTQYF

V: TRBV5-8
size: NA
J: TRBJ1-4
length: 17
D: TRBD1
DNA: TGTGCCAGCAGCTTCACCGGGACAGGGGGCATGGATGAAAAACTGTTTTTT
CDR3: CASSFTGTGGMDEKLFF

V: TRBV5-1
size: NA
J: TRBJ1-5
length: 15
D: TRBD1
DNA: TGCGCCAGCAGCTCCGGGACAGGGCTCAATCAGCCCCAGCATTTT
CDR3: CASSSGTGLNQPQHF

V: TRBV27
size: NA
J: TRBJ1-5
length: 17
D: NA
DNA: TGTGCCAGCAGTTTAGGTCTTCCGGACTCAGTCAATCAGTCCCAGCATTTT
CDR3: CASSLGLPDSVNQSQHF

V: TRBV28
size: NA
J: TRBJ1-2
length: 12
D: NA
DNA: TGTGCCAGCAGCCCAGGGGAGTATGGCTACACCTTC
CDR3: CASSPGEYGYTF

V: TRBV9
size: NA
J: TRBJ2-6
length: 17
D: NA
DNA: TGTGCCAGCAGCGTAGAAGGGGCCCCCTCTGGGGCCAACGTCCTGACTTTC
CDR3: CASSVEGAPSGANVLTF

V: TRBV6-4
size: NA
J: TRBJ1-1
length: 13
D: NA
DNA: TGTGCCAGCACACAGAAAAATAACACTGAAGCTTTCTTT
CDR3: CASTQKNNTEAFF

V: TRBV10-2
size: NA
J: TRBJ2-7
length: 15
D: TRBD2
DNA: TGCGCCAGCAGTGAGTTGGCGGGAGGGCCGTACGAGCAGTACTTC
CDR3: CASSELAGGPYEQYF

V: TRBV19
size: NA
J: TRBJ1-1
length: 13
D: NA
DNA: TGTGCCAGTAGTATTTGGACACTCACTGAAGCTTTCTTT
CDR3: CASSIWTLTEAFF

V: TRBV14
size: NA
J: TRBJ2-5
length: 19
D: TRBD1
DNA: TGTGCCAGCAGCCAAGAGACGGAAGACAGGGGAACTTCACAAGAGACCCAGTACTTC
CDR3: CASSQETEDRGTSQETQYF

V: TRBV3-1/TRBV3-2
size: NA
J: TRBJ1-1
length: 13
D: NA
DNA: TGTGCCAGCAGCTTGGGGGGGAACACTGAAGCTTTCTTT
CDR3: CASSLGGNTEAFF

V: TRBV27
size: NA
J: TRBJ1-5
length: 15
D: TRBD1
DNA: TGTGCCAGCAGTTTTCAGACAGGGGGCGGTCAGCCCCAGCATTTT
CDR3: CASSFQTGGGQPQHF

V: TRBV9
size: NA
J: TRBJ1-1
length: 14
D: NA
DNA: TGTGCCAGCAGCGTAGGCAGCGCTAACACTGAAGCTTTCTTT
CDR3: CASSVGSANTEAFF

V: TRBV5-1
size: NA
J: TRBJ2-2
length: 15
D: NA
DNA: TGCGCCAGCAGCTTGGTAGCGGCGAACACCGGGGAGCTGTTTTTT
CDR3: CASSLVAANTGELFF

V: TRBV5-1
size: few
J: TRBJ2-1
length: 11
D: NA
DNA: TGCGCCAGCAGCTTTAGCAATGAGCAGTTCTTC
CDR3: CASSFSNEQFF

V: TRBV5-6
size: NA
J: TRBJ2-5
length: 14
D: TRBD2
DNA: TGTGCCAGCAGCGTAGCGGGGGTCCAAGAGACCCAGTACTTC
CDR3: CASSVAGVQETQYF

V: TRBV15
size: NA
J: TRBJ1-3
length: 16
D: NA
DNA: TGTGCCACCAGCAGAGATAGCCCACTCCTGGGAAACACCATATATTTT
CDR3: CATSRDSPLLGNTIYF

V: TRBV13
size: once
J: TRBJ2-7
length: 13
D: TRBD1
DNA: TGTGCCAGCAGCTTGGGGACAGGCTACGAGCAGTACTTC
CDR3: CASSLGTGYEQYF

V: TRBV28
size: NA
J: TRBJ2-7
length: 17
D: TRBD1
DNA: TGTGCCAGCAGAACAGGGGGCGGAATTCCTTGTACCTACGAGCAGTACTTC
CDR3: CASRTGGGIPCTYEQYF

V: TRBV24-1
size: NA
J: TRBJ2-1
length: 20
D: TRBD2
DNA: TGTGCCACCAGTGGAGTAGGAGGCCGACTAGCGGGAGACTCCTACAATGAGCAGTTCTTC
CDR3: CATSGVGGRLAGDSYNEQFF

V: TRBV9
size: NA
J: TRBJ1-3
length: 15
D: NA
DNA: TGTGCCAGCAGCGTAGGACTGTCCTCTGGAAACACCATATATTTT
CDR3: CASSVGLSSGNTIYF

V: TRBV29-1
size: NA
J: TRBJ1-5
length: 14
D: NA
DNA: TGCAGCGTTGCGGGGGGATCGGGCAATCAGCCCCAGCATTTT
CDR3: CSVAGGSGNQPQHF

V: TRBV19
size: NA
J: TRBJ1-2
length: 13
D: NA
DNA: TGTGCCAGTAGTATAGGCAGGGGCTATGGCTACACCTTC
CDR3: CASSIGRGYGYTF

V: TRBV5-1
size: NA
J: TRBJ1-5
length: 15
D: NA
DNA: TGCGCCAGCAGCTTGGCGTCGGGGGGCAATCAGCCCCAGCATTTT
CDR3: CASSLASGGNQPQHF

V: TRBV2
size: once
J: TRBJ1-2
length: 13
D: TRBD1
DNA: TGTGCCAGCAGCAATGGACAGGGGGCTCCCTACACCTTC
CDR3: CASSNGQGAPYTF

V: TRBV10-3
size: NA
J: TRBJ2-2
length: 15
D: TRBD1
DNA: TGTGCCATCAGTGACGACAGGGGGGAGACCGGGGAGCTGTTTTTT
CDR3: CAISDDRGETGELFF

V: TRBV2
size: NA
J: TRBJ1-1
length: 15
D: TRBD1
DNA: TGTGCCAGCCAGACAGGGCCCTCACCGGACGCTGAAGCTTTCTTT
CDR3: CASQTGPSPDAEAFF

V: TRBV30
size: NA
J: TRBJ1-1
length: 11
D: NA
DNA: TGTGCCTCCGACAGAGACTCTGAAGCTTTCTTT
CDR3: CASDRDSEAFF

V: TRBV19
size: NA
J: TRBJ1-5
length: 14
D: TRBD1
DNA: TGTGCCAGTAGTACCGGACAGGGAGGACAGCCCCAGCATTTT
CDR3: CASSTGQGGQPQHF

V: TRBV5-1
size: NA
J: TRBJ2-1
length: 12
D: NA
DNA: TGCGCCAGCTTGAGCTCCTACAATGAGCAGTTCTTC
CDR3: CASLSSYNEQFF

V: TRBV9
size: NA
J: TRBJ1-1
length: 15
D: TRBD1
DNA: TGTGCCAGCAGCGCGGGACAGGCCATGAACACTGAAGCTTTCTTT
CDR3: CASSAGQAMNTEAFF

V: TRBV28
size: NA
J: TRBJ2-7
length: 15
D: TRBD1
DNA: TGTGCCAGCAGAAAACCCGGGACAGGGGGCGTCGAGCAGTACTTC
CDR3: CASRKPGTGGVEQYF

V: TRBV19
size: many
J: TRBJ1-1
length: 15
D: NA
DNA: TGTGCCAGTTTAGTCCCTCTAGGCTCGGGTACTGAAGCTTTCTTT
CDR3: CASLVPLGSGTEAFF

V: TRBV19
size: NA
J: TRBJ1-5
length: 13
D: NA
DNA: TGTGCCAGTAGTAAGGCAGCGAATCAGCCCCAGCATTTT
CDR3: CASSKAANQPQHF

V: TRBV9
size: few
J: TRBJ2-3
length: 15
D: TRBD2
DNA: TGTGCCAGCAGCGTAGCCCCGACTAGCCCAGATACGCAGTATTTT
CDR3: CASSVAPTSPDTQYF

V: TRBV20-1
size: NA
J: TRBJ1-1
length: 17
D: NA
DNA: TGCAGTGCTAGTAAGGCAGGGGTCCGCCCTTCGAACACTGAAGCTTTCTTT
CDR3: CSASKAGVRPSNTEAFF

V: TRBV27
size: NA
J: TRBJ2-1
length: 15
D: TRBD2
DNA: TGTGCCAGCAGTTTAGGGACTAGCGGGAGAGATGAGCAGTTCTTC
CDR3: CASSLGTSGRDEQFF

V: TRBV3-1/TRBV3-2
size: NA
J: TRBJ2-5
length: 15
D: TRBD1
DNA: TGTGCCAGCAGCCAAGCGGACAGGGTACAAGAGACCCAGTACTTC
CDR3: CASSQADRVQETQYF

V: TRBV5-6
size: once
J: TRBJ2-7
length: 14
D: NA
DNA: TGTGCCAGCAGCTATGGAGGCGTATCCTACGAGCAGTACTTC
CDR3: CASSYGGVSYEQYF

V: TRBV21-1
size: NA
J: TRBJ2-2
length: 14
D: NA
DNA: TGTGCCAGCAGCAAGAGACAGGGGGCCGGGGAGCTGTTTTTT
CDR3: CASSKRQGAGELFF

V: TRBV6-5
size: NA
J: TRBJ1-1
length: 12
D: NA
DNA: TGTGCCAGCGGTCCTAGATTCACTGAAGCTTTCTTT
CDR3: CASGPRFTEAFF

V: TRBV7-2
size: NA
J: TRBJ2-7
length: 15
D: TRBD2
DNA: TGTGCCAGCAGCCTCGGGACTAGCGTGACCTACGAGCAGTACTTC
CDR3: CASSLGTSVTYEQYF

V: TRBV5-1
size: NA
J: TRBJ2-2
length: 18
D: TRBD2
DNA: TGCGCCAGCAGCTTGGGACTAGCGGGAGGGACCCACACCGGGGAGCTGTTTTTT
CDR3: CASSLGLAGGTHTGELFF

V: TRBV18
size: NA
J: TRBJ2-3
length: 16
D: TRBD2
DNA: TGTGCCAGCTCACAATATAGCGGGAGTGTGCAAGATACGCAGTATTTT
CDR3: CASSQYSGSVQDTQYF

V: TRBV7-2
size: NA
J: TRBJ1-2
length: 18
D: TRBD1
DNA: TGTGCCAGCAGCTCCTCACGACCCTTCGGGACAGATATTTATGGCTACACCTTC
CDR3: CASSSSRPFGTDIYGYTF

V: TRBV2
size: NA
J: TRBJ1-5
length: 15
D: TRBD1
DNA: TGTGCCAGCAGTGGGGACAGGGTTCGGAATCAGCCCCAGCATTTT
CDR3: CASSGDRVRNQPQHF

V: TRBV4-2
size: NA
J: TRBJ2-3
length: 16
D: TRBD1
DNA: TGTGCCAGCAGCCAAGGGGGCAGGGGGCAGGCAGATACGCAGTATTTT
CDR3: CASSQGGRGQADTQYF

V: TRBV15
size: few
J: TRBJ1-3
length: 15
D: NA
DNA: TGTGCCACCAGCAGAGACAGGGTGCGAGGAAACACCATATATTTT
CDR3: CATSRDRVRGNTIYF

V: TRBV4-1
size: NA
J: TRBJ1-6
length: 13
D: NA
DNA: TGCGCCAGCAGCCCGTCTACACGGGAACCCCTCCACTTT
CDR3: CASSPSTREPLHF

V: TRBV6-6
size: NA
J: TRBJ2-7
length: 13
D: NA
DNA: TGTGCCAGCACCTACAGGGCGGGCTACGAGCAGTACTTC
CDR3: CASTYRAGYEQYF

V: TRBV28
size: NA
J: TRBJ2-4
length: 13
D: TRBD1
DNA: TGTGCCAGCAGTTTGTCAGGGGGTGGCATTCAGTACTTC
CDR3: CASSLSGGGIQYF

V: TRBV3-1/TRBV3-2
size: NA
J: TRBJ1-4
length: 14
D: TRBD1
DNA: TGTGCCAGCAGCCCTTCCGGGACAGGGACGAAACTGTTTTTT
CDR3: CASSPSGTGTKLFF

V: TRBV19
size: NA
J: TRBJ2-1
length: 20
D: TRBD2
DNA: TGTGCCAGTAGTCTCCCCCCTAGCGGGCCCCCCCCGAGCGCTTACAATGAGCAGTTCTTC
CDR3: CASSLPPSGPPPSAYNEQFF

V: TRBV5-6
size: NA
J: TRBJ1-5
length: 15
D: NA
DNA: TGTGCCAGCAGCTTGTCCACAGGTCACAATCAGCCCCAGCATTTT
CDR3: CASSLSTGHNQPQHF

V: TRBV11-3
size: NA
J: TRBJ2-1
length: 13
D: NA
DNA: TGTGCCAGCAGCCTCTATCGCACCGATGAGCAGTTCTTC
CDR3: CASSLYRTDEQFF

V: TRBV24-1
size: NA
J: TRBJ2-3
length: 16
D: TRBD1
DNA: TGTGCCACCAGTGATGGGGACAGGGGGCTCACAGATACGCAGTATTTT
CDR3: CATSDGDRGLTDTQYF